The 25 T cell receptor beta chains below come from one sample, sequenced in a study of Tregs in tolerant kidney transplant recipients (dated by TCRdb to between 2017 and 2020). The sample's time point label is to be understood as: blood sample drawn before combined kidney and bone marrow transplant. The library was obtained by the immunoSEQ multiplex PCR assay. TCRdb took this table from immuneACCESS and kept in-frame rearrangements with V and J called. Such tables lack part of the clones; where checked against another copy, unresolved V genes explain under half of the gap, and the rest is unexplained. The sample yields 100,000 to 120,000 clones; about 90% were counted once. Together, the top ten hold just under 0.35% of the sample. The material was CD4+ T cells from blood, obtained before the transplant. The source is a human donor who received a combined kidney and bone marrow transplant.

This clone was counted only a few times. Other DNA sequences in this specimen translate into the identical CDR3. The rearrangement joins TRBV5-1 to TRBJ1-2; possibly TRBD1 for D (5 bases). This CDR3 has 13 residues. Trimming pared 0 bases from V and 2 bases from J, leaving 5 bases between. Germline V gene data show CDR1 as SGHRS and CDR2 as YFSETQ. CDR3 sequence (DNA): TGCGCCAGCAGCTTGGCAGGGAACTATGGCTACACCTTC. It specifies CASSLAGNYGYTF.

J is TRBJ1-1 and V is TRBV5-1; tentatively, D is TRBD1 (6 bases). V shed 0 bases and J shed 3 bases, with 12 bases lying between them. The CDR3 spans 15 residues. Looked up from germline, CDR1 is SGHRS and CDR2 is YFSETQ. As DNA, the CDR3 is TGCGCCAGCAGCTTGGGCCAGGGGTGGGACACTGAAGCTTTCTTT. Its protein is CASSLGQGWDTEAFF.

This clone was seen only once. V gene TRBV6-1 combines with J gene TRBJ2-1; TRBD2 matches at 7 bases. The CDR3 consists of 15 residues. The junction had 8 bases not matched to a gene; V was cut back by 1 base and J by 8 bases. Germline CDR1 MNHNS, CDR2 SASEGT. Written as DNA, the CDR3 is TGTGCCAGCAGTGAAGGGCTAGCGGCCCGGTATGAGCAGTTCTTC. The encoded protein is CASSEGLAARYEQFF.

This chain joins TRBV11-3 and TRBJ1-5, with 10 positions matching TRBD1. Germline-derived CDR1 and CDR2 are SGHNT and YENEEA. CDR3 length equals 17 residues. V lost 5 bases and J lost 2; bases outside the gene matches: 9. In DNA, the CDR3 is TGTGCCAGCAGCCCACGGGACAGGGGTTTAGGCAATCAGCCCCAGCATTTT. Translating it yields CASSPRDRGLGNQPQHF.

The chain employs TRBV18 and TRBJ1-1; maybe TRBD1 (5 bases). Trimming stripped 6 bases from V and 1 base from J, with 9 bases between. CDR1 is KGHSH and CDR2 is LQKENI in the germline V gene. This CDR3 region has 13 residues. This CDR3 reads CASSRDRNTEAFF. CDR3 sequence (DNA): TGTGCCAGCTCCCGTGACAGGAACACTGAAGCTTTCTTT.

The chain carries TRBV27 and TRBJ2-1; the D gene is possibly TRBD1 (5 bases). The CDR3 is 14 amino acids. Germline assignment: CDR1 MNHEY and CDR2 SMNVEV (reference sequence). Trimming stripped 3 bases from V and 4 bases from J, with 10 bases between. CDR3: CASSFGATYNEQFF. CDR3 nucleotides: TGTGCCAGCAGTTTTGGGGCCACGTACAATGAGCAGTTCTTC.

The chain is built from TRBV7-2 and TRBJ2-2, with 8 positions matching TRBD2. The CDR3 has 14 amino acids. Germline CDR1 is SGHTA and CDR2 is FQGNSA. With V trimmed by 4 bases and J by 6 bases, 4 bases remained unmatched. The CDR3 DNA reads as TGTGCCAGCAGCTCAAGCGGGAGATCCGGGGAGCTGTTTTTT. It translates to CASSSSGRSGELFF.

The V call is TRBV5-4, the J call TRBJ1-1; D is unclear. Germline V gene lookup returns CDR1 SGHNT and CDR2 YYREEE (reference sequence). The CDR3 is 14 residues long. V dropped 0 bases and J dropped 1 base, with 7 bases sitting between them. The CDR3 sequence is CASSLGQANTEAFF. Written as DNA, the CDR3 is TGTGCCAGCAGCTTGGGGCAGGCGAACACTGAAGCTTTCTTT.

This chain connects TRBV19 to TRBJ2-7; 7 positions agree with TRBD1. The CDR3 spans 14 residues. The germline CDR1 and CDR2 sequences are LNHDA and SQIVND (reference sequence). Trimming cost V 5 bases and J 1 base; bases outside gene matches: 5. CDR3 nucleotides: TGTGCCAGTAGTCACGACAGGGCTTCCTACGAGCAGTACTTC. Amino acid sequence: CASSHDRASYEQYF.

The chain couples TRBV27 to TRBJ2-2, with D perhaps TRBD2 (5 bases). V was cut by 0 bases and J by 0 bases, with 8 bases left in between. Germline assignment: CDR1 MNHEY and CDR2 SMNVEV (reference sequence). The CDR3 loop spans 16 amino acids. DNA of the CDR3: TGTGCCAGCAGTTTATCTGGAGGCCCGAACACCGGGGAGCTGTTTTTT. Encoded protein: CASSLSGGPNTGELFF.

V gene TRBV18 combines with J gene TRBJ2-7; 14 bases line up with TRBD2. The CDR3 totals 14 residues. V gave up 5 bases and J gave up 5 bases; unmatched junction bases: 2. Germline V gene lookup returns CDR1 KGHSH and CDR2 LQKENI. The CDR3 spells CASSRTSGGNEQYF. CDR3 bases: TGTGCCAGCTCAAGGACTAGCGGGGGGAACGAGCAGTACTTC.

This clone has only a few counts. The chain employs TRBV11-2 and TRBJ1-1, with 8 nucleotides matching TRBD1. Trimming removed 5 bases from V and 5 bases from J; junction bases left unmatched: 4. The germline V gene has CDR1 SGHAT and CDR2 FQNNGV. The CDR3 extends over 13 amino acids. The CDR3 loop reads CASSTQGGTEAFF. The CDR3 DNA reads as TGTGCCAGCAGCACACAGGGGGGGACTGAAGCTTTCTTT. The full variable domain, with the rest looked up from reference TRBV11-2 and TRBJ1-1, is EAGVAQSPRYKIIEKRQSVAFWCNPISGHATLYWYQQILGQGPKLLIQFQNNGVVDDSQLPKDRFSAERLKGVDSTLKIQPAKLEDSAVYLCASSTQGGTEAFFGQGTRLTVV.

The chain has TRBV7-2 and TRBJ2-7; 7 nucleotides line up with TRBD1. There are 12 residues in the CDR3. The germline CDR1 and CDR2 sequences are SGHTA and FQGNSA. Unmatched junction bases numbered 3, after V lost 5 bases and J lost 5 bases. Written as DNA, the CDR3 is TGTGCCAGCAGCCGGGACAGTAACGAGCAGTACTTC. This gives the protein CASSRDSNEQYF.

V usage is TRBV5-1 and J usage is TRBJ2-1, with 7 bases identical to TRBD1. Germline lookup yields CDR1 SGHRS and CDR2 YFSETQ. The CDR3 runs 13 residues. The V and J ends lost 6 bases and 2 bases, in that order; junction bases with no gene match: 2. The CDR3 reads CASKQGTYNEQFF. The CDR3 nucleotides read TGCGCCAGCAAACAGGGGACCTACAATGAGCAGTTCTTC.

The chain uses TRBV29-1 and TRBJ2-3, with a tentative D call TRBD2 (5 bases). This CDR3 region has 13 residues. The V gene's germline CDR1 is SQVTM and CDR2 ANQGSEA. Trimming took 3 bases from V and 0 from J, leaving 7 bases between them. CDR3 sequence reads: CSVERTSTDTQYF. CDR3 DNA sequence: TGCAGCGTTGAGCGGACTAGCACAGATACGCAGTATTTT.

The chain is built from TRBV19 and TRBJ1-2; no definite D call. Germline V lookup: CDR1 LNHDA, CDR2 SQIVND (reference sequence). The V gene lost 7 bases and the J gene lost 6 bases, with 15 bases spanning the gap. This CDR3 has 13 residues. This CDR3 is CASTRGVVNGYTF. The CDR3 DNA reads TGTGCCAGTACCAGAGGAGTAGTTAATGGCTACACCTTC. The complete variable domain, with remaining parts taken from reference TRBV19 and TRBJ1-2, reads DGGITQSPKYLFRKEGQNVTLSCEQNLNHDAMYWYRQDPGQGLRLIYYSQIVNDFQKGDIAEGYSVSREKKESFPLTVTSAQKNPTAFYLCASTRGVVNGYTFGSGTRLTVV.

The chain couples TRBV18 to TRBJ1-1, with 8 bases aligning to TRBD1. The CDR3 consists of 14 residues. J was trimmed by 4 bases and V by 3 bases; bases with no gene match: 4. The germline gives CDR1 KGHSH, CDR2 LQKENI. The chain's CDR3 is CASSPDRESTEAFF. CDR3 in DNA: TGTGCCAGCTCACCGGACAGGGAAAGCACTGAAGCTTTCTTT. The full variable domain, rest sourced from reference TRBV18 and TRBJ1-1, is NAGVMQNPRHLVRRRGQEARLRCSPMKGHSHVYWYRQLPEEGLKFMVYLQKENIIDESGMPKERFSAEFPKEGPSILRIQQVVRGDSAAYFCASSPDRESTEAFFGQGTRLTVV.

This chain joins TRBV4-2 and TRBJ2-3; D might be TRBD1 (6 bases). The V gene's germline CDR1 is LGHNA and CDR2 YNFKEQ. V was shortened by 1 base and J by 1 base, with 15 bases between the two germline ends. CDR3 length: 17 amino acids. CDR3 sequence (DNA): TGTGCCAGCAGCCAAGGACACCAGACAGGCCGCACAGATACGCAGTATTTT. Translation: CASSQGHQTGRTDTQYF.

V is TRBV5-6 and J is TRBJ2-2; D is possibly TRBD1 (5 bases). Germline V CDR1 and CDR2: SGHDT, YYEEEE. CDR3 length: 13 amino acids. V dropped 4 bases and J dropped 5 bases, with 9 bases sitting between them. This CDR3 is CASSNQGTGELFF. The CDR3 DNA sequence: TGTGCCAGCAGCAACCAGGGTACCGGGGAGCTGTTTTTT.

The chain uses TRBV19 and TRBJ2-1, with TRBD2 matching 7 bases. The junction had 16 bases not matched to a gene; V was cut back by 5 bases and J by 6 bases. The CDR3 is 17 residues long. Germline CDR1 and CDR2: LNHDA and SQIVND (reference sequence). The DNA of the CDR3 is TGTGCCAGTAGTGTCCTCCGGAGGACTAGGGGTTCCAATGAGCAGTTCTTC. This encodes CASSVLRRTRGSNEQFF.

This chain links TRBV9 with TRBJ2-7, with D possibly being TRBD2 (5 bases). CDR1 is SGDLS, CDR2 YYNGEE, per germline. V lost 3 bases and J lost 3, with 16 bases in between. This CDR3 has 15 amino acids. The CDR3 nucleotides are TGTGCCAGCAGCGCCGGGGTGGACGCCGTCTACGAGCAGTACTTC. Translated: CASSAGVDAVYEQYF.

The V call is TRBV10-3, the J call TRBJ1-3, with 7 bases that match TRBD1. The CDR3 is 15 residues long. Unmatched junction bases numbered 4, after V lost 2 bases and J lost 3 bases. Germline CDR1 reads ENHRY; CDR2 reads SYGVKD. DNA for the CDR3: TGTGCCATCAGTGAGCACAGGGGTGATGGAAACACCATATATTTT. The encoded protein is CAISEHRGDGNTIYF.

The J gene is TRBJ2-5, the V gene TRBV29-1; D remains unclear. The germline V and J ends were trimmed by 5 bases and 1 base, with 8 bases remaining between them. CDR1 is SQVTM, CDR2 ANQGSEA, per germline. The CDR3 consists of 12 residues. CDR3 loop: CSVTWAQETQYF. Here the CDR3 DNA reads TGCAGCGTTACGTGGGCCCAAGAGACCCAGTACTTC.

V gene TRBV10-3 combines with J gene TRBJ2-1; 7 nucleotides align to TRBD1. V was clipped by 4 bases and J by 7 bases; unmatched bases: 4. This CDR3 spans 13 amino acids. CDR1 is ENHRY and CDR2 is SYGVKD in the germline V gene. CDR3 nucleotides: TGTGCCATCAGTGGGGACAGCTTAAATGAGCAGTTCTTC. It translates to CAISGDSLNEQFF.

This sequence joins TRBV5-8 and TRBJ2-3; 10 bases map to TRBD1. This CDR3 is built from 15 residues. Germline CDR1 reads SGHTS; CDR2 reads YDEGEE. V was pared by 4 bases and J by 1 base, with 3 bases of the junction left unmatched. CDR3 sequence reads: CASSGGTGGTDTQYF. The DNA of the CDR3 is TGTGCCAGCAGCGGCGGGACAGGGGGCACAGATACGCAGTATTTT.